This T cell receptor (beta chain) emerged from a study of blood T cell repertoires in COVID-19. Overall study context: Collection of acute and convalescent COVID-19 samples took place in the United States, Italy and Spain.

As handled by the study authors: Amplification of reference gene primers provided the estimated nucleated cell counts. Sequencing used immunoSEQ multiplex PCR; TCRdb keeps in-frame clones, though not all of them. Clonal size and the V and J genes are those of that table, whereas D and trimming came from the DNA. Here the sample spans fewer than 90,000 clones, around nine tenths being singletons. CDR1 is SGHVS and CDR2 is FNYEAQ in the germline V gene. The J segment lost 8 bases and the V segment lost 1 base, leaving 19 bases of the junction unmatched. CDR3 size: 18 residues. The source is a man aged 45-65 years with active or convalescent COVID-19. Input material: peripheral blood. V and J are TRBV7-6 and TRBJ1-1; 7 bases map to TRBD1. Here the CDR3 DNA reads TGTGCCAGCAGCTTAGAAGCCCCCCACCCGGACAGGAACCTCGAAGCTTTCTTT. Its translation is CASSLEAPHPDRNLEAFF.